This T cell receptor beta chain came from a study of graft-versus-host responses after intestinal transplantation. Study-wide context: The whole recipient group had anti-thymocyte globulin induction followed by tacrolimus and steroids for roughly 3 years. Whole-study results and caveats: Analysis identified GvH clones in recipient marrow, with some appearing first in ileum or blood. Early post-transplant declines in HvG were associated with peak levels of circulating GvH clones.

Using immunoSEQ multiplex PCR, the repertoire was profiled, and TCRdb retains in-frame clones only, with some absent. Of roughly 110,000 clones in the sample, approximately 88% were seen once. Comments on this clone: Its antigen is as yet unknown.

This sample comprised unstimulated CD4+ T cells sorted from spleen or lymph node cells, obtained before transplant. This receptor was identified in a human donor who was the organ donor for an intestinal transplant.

This chain's CDR3 is CASMVAGGSYGYTF. The CDR3 DNA sequence: TGTGCCAGCATGGTGGCAGGGGGTTCCTATGGCTACACCTTC. The rearrangement joins TRBV6-4 to TRBJ1-2, with 7 nucleotides matching TRBD1. Per the germline V gene, CDR1 is MRHNA and CDR2 is SNTAGT. The CDR3 consists of 14 residues. The V gene end was trimmed by 7 bases and the J gene end by 4 bases; junction bases not matched to a gene: 9.